This T cell receptor beta chain was recorded in a study of T cells in Graves' hyperthyroidism and ophthalmopathy. Researchers amplified the TCR beta CDR3 regions from RNA transcripts. Initially, a first-round RT-PCR of the TCR CDR3 employed the HTBI primer set. Each CDR3 protein is one row after TCRdb ran MiXCR on the multiplex PCR reads. In the table there are hundreds of thousands of distinct CDR3 sequences, about 45% of which are singletons. The receptor was derived from an adult man with Graves' disease, either hyperthyroidism or ophthalmopathy (not recorded which). The sample taken for sequencing was peripheral blood or thyroid tissue (not recorded which).

The CDR3 nucleotides are TGCAGCGTTGAGAAGGGGGCGGGGGGCTACGAGCAGTACTTC. This gives the protein CSVEKGAGGYEQYF. This chain connects TRBV29-1 to TRBJ2-7; D may be TRBD2 (8 bases). The V end was cut by 3 bases, the J end by 3 bases, with 15 bases between. The CDR3 extends over 14 amino acids. Germline V gene data show CDR1 as SQVTM and CDR2 as ANQGSEA.